The TCR beta chain under discussion was sequenced for a study of STAT5B mutations in CD4+ large granular lymphocyte leukemia. The repertoire was sequenced with immunoSEQ multiplex PCR; TCRdb's copy has only in-frame clones and lacks some. Altogether 37,000 or so clones are present, roughly 79% being singletons, with the ten largest covering approximately 3.8%. Germline assignment: CDR1 SGHTA and CDR2 FQGTGA. Trimming removed 5 bases at V and 2 bases at J, with 14 bases between. The CDR3 spans 15 residues. The V and J genes are TRBV7-3 and TRBJ2-3; D not resolved. This clonotype originated in a human donor in good health. The sequenced material came from CD4+ T cells from blood buffy coats. The CDR3 DNA sequence: TGTGCCAGCAGCCCCCGGACCTCGCCCACAGATACGCAGTATTTT. This sequence encodes CASSPRTSPTDTQYF.